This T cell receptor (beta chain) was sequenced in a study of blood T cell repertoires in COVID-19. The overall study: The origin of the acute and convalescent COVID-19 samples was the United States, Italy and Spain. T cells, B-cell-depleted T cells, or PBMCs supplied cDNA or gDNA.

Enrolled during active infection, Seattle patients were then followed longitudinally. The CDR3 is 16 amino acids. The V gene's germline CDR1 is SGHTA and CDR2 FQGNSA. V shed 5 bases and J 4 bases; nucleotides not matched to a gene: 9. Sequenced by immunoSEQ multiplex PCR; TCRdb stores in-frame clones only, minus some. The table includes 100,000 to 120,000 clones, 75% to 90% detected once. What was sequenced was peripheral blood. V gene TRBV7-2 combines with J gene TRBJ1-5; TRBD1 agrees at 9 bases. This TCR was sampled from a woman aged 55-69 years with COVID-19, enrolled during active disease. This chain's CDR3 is CASSPGTGIGNQPQHF. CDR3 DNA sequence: TGTGCCAGCAGCCCGGGGACAGGGATCGGAAATCAGCCCCAGCATTTT.